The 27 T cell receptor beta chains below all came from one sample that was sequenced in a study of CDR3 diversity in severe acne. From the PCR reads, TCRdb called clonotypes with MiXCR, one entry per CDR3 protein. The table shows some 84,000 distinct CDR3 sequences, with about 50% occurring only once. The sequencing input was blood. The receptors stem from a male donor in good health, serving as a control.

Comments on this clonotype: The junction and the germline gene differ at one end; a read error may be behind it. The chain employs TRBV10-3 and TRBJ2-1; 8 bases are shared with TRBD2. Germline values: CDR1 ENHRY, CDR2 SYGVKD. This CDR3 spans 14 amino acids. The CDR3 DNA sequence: TGTGCCAGCAGTGACTCGGGGACTAGCAATGAGCAGTTCTTC. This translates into CASSDSGTSNEQFF.

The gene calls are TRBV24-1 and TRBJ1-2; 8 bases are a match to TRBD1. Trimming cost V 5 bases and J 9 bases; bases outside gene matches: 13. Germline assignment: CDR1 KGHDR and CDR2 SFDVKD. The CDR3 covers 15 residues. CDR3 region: CATSGRTGPFTSYTF. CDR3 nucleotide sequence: TGTGCCACCAGTGGTCGGACAGGGCCATTTACAAGCTACACCTTC.

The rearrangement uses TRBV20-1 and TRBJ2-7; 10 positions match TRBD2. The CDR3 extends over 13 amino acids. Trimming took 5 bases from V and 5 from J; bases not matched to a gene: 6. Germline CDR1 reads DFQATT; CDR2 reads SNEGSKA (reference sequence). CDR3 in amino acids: CSAGGLAGDEQYF. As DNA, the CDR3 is TGCAGTGCTGGGGGGCTAGCGGGAGACGAGCAGTACTTC.

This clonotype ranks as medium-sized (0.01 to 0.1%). The chain's CDR3 is CASSPHNIPSEQYF. DNA for the CDR3: TGTGCCAGCAGCCCCCACAATATACCATCCGAGCAGTACTTC. This chain connects TRBV5-6 to TRBJ2-7, with D unclear. This CDR3 is built from 14 residues. The V gene's germline CDR1 is SGHDT and CDR2 YYEEEE. Trimming removed 4 bases at V and 6 bases at J, with 17 bases between.

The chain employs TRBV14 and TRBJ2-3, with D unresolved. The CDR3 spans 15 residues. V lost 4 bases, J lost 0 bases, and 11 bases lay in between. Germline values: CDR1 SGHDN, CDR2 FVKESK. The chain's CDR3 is CASSPFQLSTDTQYF. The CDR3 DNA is TGTGCCAGCAGCCCCTTCCAACTAAGCACAGATACGCAGTATTTT.

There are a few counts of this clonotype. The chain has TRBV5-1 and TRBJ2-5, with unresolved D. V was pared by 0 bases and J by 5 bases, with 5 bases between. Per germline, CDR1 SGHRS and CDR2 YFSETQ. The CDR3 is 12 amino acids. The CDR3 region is CASSLDRETQYF. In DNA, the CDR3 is TGCGCCAGCAGCTTGGATAGGGAGACCCAGTACTTC.

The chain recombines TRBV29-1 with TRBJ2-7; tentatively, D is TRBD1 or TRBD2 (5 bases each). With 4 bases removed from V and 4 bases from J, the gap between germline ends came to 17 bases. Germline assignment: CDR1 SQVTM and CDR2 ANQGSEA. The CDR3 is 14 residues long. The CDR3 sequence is CSVGGSGLGYEQYF. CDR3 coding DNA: TGCAGCGTTGGGGGGAGCGGTTTGGGGTACGAGCAGTACTTC.

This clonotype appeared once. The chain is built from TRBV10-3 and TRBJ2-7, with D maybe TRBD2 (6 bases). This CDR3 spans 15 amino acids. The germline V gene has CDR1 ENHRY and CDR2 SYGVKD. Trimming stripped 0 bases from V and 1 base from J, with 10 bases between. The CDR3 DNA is TGTGCCATCAGTGAGTCTAGCGGACGTTCCTACGAGCAGTACTTC. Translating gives CAISESSGRSYEQYF.

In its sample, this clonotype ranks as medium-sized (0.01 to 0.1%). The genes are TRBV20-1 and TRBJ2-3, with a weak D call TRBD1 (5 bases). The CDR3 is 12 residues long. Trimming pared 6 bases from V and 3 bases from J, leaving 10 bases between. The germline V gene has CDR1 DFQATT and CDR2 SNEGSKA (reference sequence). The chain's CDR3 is CSAIDSTDTQYF. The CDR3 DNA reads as TGCAGTGCCATTGACAGTACAGATACGCAGTATTTT.

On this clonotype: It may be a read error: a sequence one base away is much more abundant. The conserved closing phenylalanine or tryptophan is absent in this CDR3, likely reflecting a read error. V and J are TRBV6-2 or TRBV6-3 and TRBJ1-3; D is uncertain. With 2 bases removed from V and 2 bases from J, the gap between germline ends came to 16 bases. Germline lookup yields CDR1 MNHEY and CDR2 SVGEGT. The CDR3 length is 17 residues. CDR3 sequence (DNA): TGTGCCAGCAGTTACCCCTCTGCTGAGGGCCCTGGAAACACCATATATCTT. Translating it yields CASSYPSAEGPGNTIYL.

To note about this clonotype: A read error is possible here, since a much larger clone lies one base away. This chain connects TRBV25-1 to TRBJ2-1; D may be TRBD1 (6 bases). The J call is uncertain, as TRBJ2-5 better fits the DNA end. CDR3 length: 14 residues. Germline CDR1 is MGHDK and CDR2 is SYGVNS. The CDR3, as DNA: TGTGCCGGCAGTGAATGGTACAGGGACGAGACCCAGTACTTC. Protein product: CAGSEWYRDETQYF.

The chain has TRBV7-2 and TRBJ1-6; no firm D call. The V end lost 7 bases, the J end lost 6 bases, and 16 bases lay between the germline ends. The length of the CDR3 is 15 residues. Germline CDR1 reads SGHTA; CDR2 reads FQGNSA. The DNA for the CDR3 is TGTGCCAGCAACCCTCCCCTGATCGTTAATTCACCCCTCCACTTT. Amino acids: CASNPPLIVNSPLHF.

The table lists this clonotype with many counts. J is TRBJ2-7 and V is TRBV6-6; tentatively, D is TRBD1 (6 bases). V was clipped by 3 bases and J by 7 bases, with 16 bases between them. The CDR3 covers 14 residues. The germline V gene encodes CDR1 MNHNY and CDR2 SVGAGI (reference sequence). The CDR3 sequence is CASSYRTESGEQYF. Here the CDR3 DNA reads TGTGCCAGCAGTTATCGGACAGAGTCGGGGGAGCAGTACTTC.

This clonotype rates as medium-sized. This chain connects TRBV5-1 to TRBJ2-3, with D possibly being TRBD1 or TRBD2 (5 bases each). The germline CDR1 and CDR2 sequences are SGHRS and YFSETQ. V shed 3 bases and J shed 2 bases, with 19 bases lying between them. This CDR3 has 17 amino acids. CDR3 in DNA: TGCGCCAGCAGCTCGACCGGGACGGTGGTTAACACAGATACGCAGTATTTT. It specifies CASSSTGTVVNTDTQYF.

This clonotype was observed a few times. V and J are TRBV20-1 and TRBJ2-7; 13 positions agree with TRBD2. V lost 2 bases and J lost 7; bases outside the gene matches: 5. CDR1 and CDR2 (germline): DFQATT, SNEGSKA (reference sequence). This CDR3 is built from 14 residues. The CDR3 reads CSARPGLAGLEQYF. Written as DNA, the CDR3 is TGCAGTGCTAGACCGGGACTAGCGGGATTAGAGCAGTACTTC.

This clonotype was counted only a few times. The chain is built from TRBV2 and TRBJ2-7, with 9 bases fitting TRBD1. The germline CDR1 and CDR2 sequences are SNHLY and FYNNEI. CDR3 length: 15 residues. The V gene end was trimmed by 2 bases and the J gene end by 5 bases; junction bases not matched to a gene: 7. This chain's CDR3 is CASSEYRGRVDEQYF. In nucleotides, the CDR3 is TGTGCCAGCAGTGAATACAGGGGGCGCGTCGACGAGCAGTACTTC.

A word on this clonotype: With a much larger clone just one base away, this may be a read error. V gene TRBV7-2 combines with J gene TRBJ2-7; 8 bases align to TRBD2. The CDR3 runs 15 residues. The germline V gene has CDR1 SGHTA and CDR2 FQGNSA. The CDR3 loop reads CASRAAGTRGYEQCF. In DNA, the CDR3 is TGTGCCAGCAGAGCCGCCGGGACTAGAGGCTACGAGCAGTGCTTC.

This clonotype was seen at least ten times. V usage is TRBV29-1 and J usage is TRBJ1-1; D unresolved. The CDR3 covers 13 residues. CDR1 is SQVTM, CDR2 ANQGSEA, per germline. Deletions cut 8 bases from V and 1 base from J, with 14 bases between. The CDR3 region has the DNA TGCAGCTCCTCCGGACGGACGAACACTGAAGCTTTCTTT. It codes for CSSSGRTNTEAFF.

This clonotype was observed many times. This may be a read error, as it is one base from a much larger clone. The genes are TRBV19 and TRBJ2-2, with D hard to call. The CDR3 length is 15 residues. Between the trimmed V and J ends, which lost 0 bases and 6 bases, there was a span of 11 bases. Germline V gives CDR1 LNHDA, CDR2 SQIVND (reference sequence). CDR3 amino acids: CASSIDPAVAGELFF. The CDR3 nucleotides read TGTGCCAGTAGTATAGACCCGGCCGTCGCCGGGGAGCTGTTTTTT.

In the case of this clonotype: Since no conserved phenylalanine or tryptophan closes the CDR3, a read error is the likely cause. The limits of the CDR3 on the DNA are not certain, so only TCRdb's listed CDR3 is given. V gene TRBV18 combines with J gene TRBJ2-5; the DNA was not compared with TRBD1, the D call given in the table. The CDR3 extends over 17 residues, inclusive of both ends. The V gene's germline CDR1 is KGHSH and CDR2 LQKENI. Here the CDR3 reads CASSPNPGGTTPLHFGN.

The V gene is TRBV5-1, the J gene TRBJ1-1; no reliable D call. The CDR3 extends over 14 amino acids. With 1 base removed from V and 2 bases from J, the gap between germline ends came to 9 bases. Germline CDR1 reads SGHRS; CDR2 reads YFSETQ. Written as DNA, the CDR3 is TGCGCCAGCAGCTTGATGGGGAGTAACACTGAAGCTTTCTTT. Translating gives CASSLMGSNTEAFF.

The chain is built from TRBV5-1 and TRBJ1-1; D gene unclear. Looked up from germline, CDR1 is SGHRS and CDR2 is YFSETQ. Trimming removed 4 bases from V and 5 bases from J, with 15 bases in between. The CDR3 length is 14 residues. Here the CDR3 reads CASSLALGRTEAFF. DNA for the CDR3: TGCGCCAGCAGCCTGGCGTTAGGGCGGACTGAAGCTTTCTTT.

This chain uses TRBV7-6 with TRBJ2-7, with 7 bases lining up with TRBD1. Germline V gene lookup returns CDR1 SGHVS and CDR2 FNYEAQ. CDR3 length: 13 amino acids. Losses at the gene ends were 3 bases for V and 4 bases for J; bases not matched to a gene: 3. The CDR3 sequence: CASSFSRGYEQYF. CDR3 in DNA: TGTGCCAGCAGCTTTAGCAGGGGGTACGAGCAGTACTTC.

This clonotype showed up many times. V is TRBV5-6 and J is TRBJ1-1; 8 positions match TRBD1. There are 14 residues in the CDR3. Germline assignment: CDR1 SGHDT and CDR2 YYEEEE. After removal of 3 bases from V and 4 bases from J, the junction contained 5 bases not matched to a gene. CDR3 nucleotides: TGTGCCAGCAGCTCGACAGGGGCGACCACTGAAGCTTTCTTT. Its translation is CASSSTGATTEAFF.

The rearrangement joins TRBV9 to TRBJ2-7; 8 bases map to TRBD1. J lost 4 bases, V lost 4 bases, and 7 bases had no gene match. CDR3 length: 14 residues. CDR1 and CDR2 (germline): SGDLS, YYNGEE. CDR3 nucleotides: TGTGCCAGCAGCTCCGGACAGGGACGGTACGAGCAGTACTTC. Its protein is CASSSGQGRYEQYF.

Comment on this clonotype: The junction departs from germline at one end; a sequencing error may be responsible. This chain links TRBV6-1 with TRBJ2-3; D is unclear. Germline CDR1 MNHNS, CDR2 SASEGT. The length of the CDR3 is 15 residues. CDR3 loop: CASSSALGSTDKQYF. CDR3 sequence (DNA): TGTGCCAGCAGTTCCGCTCTAGGAAGCACAGATAAGCAGTATTTT.

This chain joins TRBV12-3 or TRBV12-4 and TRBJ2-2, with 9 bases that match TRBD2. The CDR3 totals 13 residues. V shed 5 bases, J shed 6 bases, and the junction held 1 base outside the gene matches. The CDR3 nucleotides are TGTGCCAGCAGTCCTAGCGGGGCCGGGGAGCTGTTTTTT. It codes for CASSPSGAGELFF.